This TCR beta chain emerged from a study of blood T cell repertoires in COVID-19. Overall study: Samples of COVID-19 (acute and convalescent) were obtained from the United States, Italy and Spain. Sources were T cells, B-cell-depleted T cells, or PBMCs; the material itself was cDNA or gDNA.

Germline loops: CDR1 MNHEY, CDR2 SVGAGI. The germline V and J ends were trimmed by 10 bases and 1 base, with 14 bases remaining between them. CDR3 length: 13 residues. As processed by the authors: By means of reference gene primer amplification, nucleated cell counts were estimated. Clones were sequenced by immunoSEQ multiplex PCR, and TCRdb holds only the in-frame ones, with some missing. Clone size and the V and J calls come from that table; the DNA yielded D and trimming. The data contain 200,000 to 250,000 clones, approximately 86% of them singletons. This chain connects TRBV6-5 to TRBJ2-7; a possible D gene is TRBD1 (5 bases). The receptor comes from a woman in her 70s with active or convalescent COVID-19. The source material was peripheral blood. CDR3 residues: CATLRQGSYEQYF. In nucleotides, the CDR3 is TGTGCCACCCTACGGCAGGGTTCCTACGAGCAGTACTTC.